This passage covers 22 T cell receptor beta chains from one sample sequenced in a study of T cell responses to AZD1222 COVID-19 vaccine. Only in-frame clones appear in the TCRdb table, and some are missing; sequencing was by immunoSEQ multiplex PCR. The sample consists of under 200,000 clones, more than 80% of them appearing once. The sequenced sample was peripheral blood, obtained 28 days after the second dose of the MenACWY control vaccine. All receptors come from an adult who received the MenACWY meningococcal vaccine as a control.

The CDR3 region has the DNA TGTGCCAGCAGGTTTTCGGGGACGGGTGTAGCTCCCCTCCACTTT. Translating it yields CASRFSGTGVAPLHF. The rearrangement uses TRBV2 and TRBJ1-6, with a tentative D call TRBD1 (5 bases). CDR3 length: 15 residues. Germline-derived CDR1 and CDR2 are SNHLY and FYNNEI. V shed 6 bases and J shed 13 bases, with 22 bases lying between them. Full variable domain (remainder filled in from reference TRBV2 and TRBJ1-6): EPEVTQTPSHQVTQMGQEVILRCVPISNHLYFYWYRQILGQKVEFLVSFYNNEISEKSEIFDDQFSVERPDGSNFTLKIRSTKLEDSAMYFCASRFSGTGVAPLHFGNGTRLTVT.

This clone was counted once. The chain links TRBV18 to TRBJ1-5; TRBD1 is a possible D gene (5 bases). CDR3 length equals 14 residues. V lost 3 bases to trimming and J lost 4 bases, with 10 bases between them. Germline V CDR1 and CDR2: KGHSH, LQKENI. As DNA, the CDR3 is TGTGCCAGCTCACCGGACGGACAAAATCAGCCCCAGCATTTT. This sequence encodes CASSPDGQNQPQHF.

J is TRBJ1-1 and V is TRBV5-4, with D perhaps TRBD1 (5 bases). This CDR3 is built from 14 residues. Between the trimmed V and J ends, which lost 4 bases and 1 base, there was a span of 11 bases. CDR1 and CDR2 (germline): SGHNT, YYREEE (reference sequence). CDR3: CASSPGTGNTEAFF. In nucleotides, the CDR3 is TGTGCCAGCAGCCCAGGGACCGGGAACACTGAAGCTTTCTTT.

The CDR3 bases are TGTGCCACCAGTGATTTTGGGGTCCGGGATGAGCAGTTCTTC. It encodes CATSDFGVRDEQFF. The chain combines TRBV24-1 with TRBJ2-1; D is ambiguous. V shed 1 base and J shed 8 bases, with 11 bases lying between them. Germline V lookup: CDR1 KGHDR, CDR2 SFDVKD. This CDR3 comprises 14 residues.

The chain has TRBV11-2 and TRBJ2-1; D may be TRBD2 (5 bases). Looked up from germline, CDR1 is SGHAT and CDR2 is FQNNGV. This CDR3 comprises 15 residues. Trimming took off 3 bases at V and 2 bases at J, with 11 bases between the two ends. CDR3 loop: CASSFPGFPYNEQFF. Here the CDR3 DNA reads TGTGCCAGCAGCTTCCCGGGATTTCCCTACAATGAGCAGTTCTTC.

The chain joins TRBV15 to TRBJ2-7; unclear D gene. The V gene lost 0 bases and the J gene lost 0 bases, with 9 bases spanning the gap. This CDR3 is 15 amino acids long. Germline CDR1 reads LNHNV; CDR2 reads YYDKDF (reference sequence). The CDR3: CATSRDELSSYEQYF. CDR3 DNA: TGTGCCACCAGCAGAGATGAACTAAGCTCCTACGAGCAGTACTTC.

This clone has just one count. The chain couples TRBV2 to TRBJ1-6; no clear D gene. Germline CDR1 reads SNHLY; CDR2 reads FYNNEI. The CDR3 runs to 12 residues. With 8 bases removed from V and 7 bases from J, the gap between germline ends came to 9 bases. CDR3 coding DNA: TGTGCCAGCTGCCTGGACAATTCACCCCTCCACTTT. Its translation is CASCLDNSPLHF.

DNA of the CDR3: TGTGCCATCGGGGCGGGAGGGCCGATCGCAGATACGCAGTATTTT. Translated: CAIGAGGPIADTQYF. V and J are TRBV10-3 and TRBJ2-3, with 9 bases aligning to TRBD2. Germline V gives CDR1 ENHRY, CDR2 SYGVKD. V trimming: 8 bases; J trimming: 4 bases; junction bases outside the gene matches: 10. The CDR3 has 15 residues.

V usage is TRBV19 and J usage is TRBJ2-2, with D possibly TRBD1 on 7 matching bases. V lost 9 bases and J 5 bases, leaving 16 bases between the germline ends. CDR1 and CDR2 (germline): LNHDA, SQIVND (reference sequence). This CDR3 has 14 amino acids. CDR3 sequence reads: CASGAGGGTGELFF. The CDR3 nucleotides are TGTGCCAGCGGGGCAGGGGGAGGAACCGGGGAGCTGTTTTTT.

This clone was counted once. The chain recombines TRBV4-3 with TRBJ1-2; no clear D. Per germline, CDR1 LGHNA and CDR2 YSLEER. Between the trimmed V and J ends, which lost 1 base and 5 bases, there was a span of 11 bases. This CDR3 spans 14 amino acids. CDR3 nucleotide sequence: TGCGCCAGCAGCCAAGCCGGCGGAGGATATGGCTACACCTTC. It codes for CASSQAGGGYGYTF.

The rearrangement joins TRBV5-1 to TRBJ2-7; tentatively, D is TRBD2 (6 bases). Germline lookup yields CDR1 SGHRS and CDR2 YFSETQ. Trimming left V 2 bases short and J 0 bases short, with 12 bases between. There are 15 residues in the CDR3. The CDR3 nucleotides are TGCGCCAGCAGCTTCTCCCGGGGGATCTCCTACGAGCAGTACTTC. Its translation: CASSFSRGISYEQYF.

The chain couples TRBV4-3 to TRBJ1-4; D gene uncertain. V shed 2 bases and J shed 4 bases, with 8 bases lying between them. The CDR3 length is 14 residues. The V gene's germline CDR1 is LGHNA and CDR2 YSLEER. In DNA, the CDR3 is TGCGCCAGCAGCCAAACCGCTGATAATGAAAAACTGTTTTTT. Its protein product is CASSQTADNEKLFF.

This chain connects TRBV12-3 or TRBV12-4 to TRBJ2-3; D unclear. The CDR3 runs 13 residues. Trimming removed 7 bases at V and 3 bases at J, with 11 bases between. The CDR3 DNA follows: TGTGCCAGCACGCTCCAGTTAACAGATACGCAGTATTTT. Translated: CASTLQLTDTQYF.

V and J are TRBV2 and TRBJ1-6, with D uncertain. Per germline, CDR1 SNHLY and CDR2 FYNNEI. V was cut by 4 bases and J by 5 bases, with 9 bases left in between. CDR3 length: 14 amino acids. This CDR3 is CASSGMADNSPLHF. DNA of the CDR3: TGTGCCAGCAGTGGGATGGCAGATAATTCACCCCTCCACTTT.

The rearrangement links TRBV4-1 to TRBJ2-4; 11 bases line up with TRBD1. V shed 2 bases, J shed 4 bases, and the junction held 10 bases outside the gene matches. Germline V CDR1 and CDR2: MGHRA, YSYEKL. CDR3 length: 18 residues. CDR3 nucleotide sequence: TGCGCCAGCAGCCAACCGGGACAGGGGGGAAAGTATAAAAACATTCAGTACTTC. Amino acids: CASSQPGQGGKYKNIQYF.

The chain carries TRBV12-5 and TRBJ2-2; D might be TRBD1 (5 bases). V was pared by 0 bases and J by 6 bases, with 11 bases between. The CDR3 spans 15 residues. Germline-derived CDR1 and CDR2 are LGHNT and FRNRAP. CDR3 bases: TGTGCTAGTGGTTTGGTACTTCAGGGATCCGGGGAGCTGTTTTTT. Amino acid sequence: CASGLVLQGSGELFF.

Notes on this clone: No DNA is shown, since the ends of the CDR3 on it are uncertain; the CDR3 is the one TCRdb lists. The V and J genes are TRBV29-1 and TRBJ1-2; the table's TRBD1 call for D was not verified on the DNA. The CDR3 extends over 12 residues, inclusive of both ends. CDR1 is SQVTM and CDR2 is ANQGSEA in the germline V gene. CDR3 region: CSVGAGTGASTF.

V and J are TRBV30 and TRBJ2-7; the D is unclear. Trimming left V 4 bases short and J 6 bases short, with 19 bases between. The germline gives CDR1 GTSNPN, CDR2 SVGIG (reference sequence). The CDR3 totals 14 residues. The CDR3 DNA reads as TGTGCCTGGAACCCCCAGGTTCAAGACCTCGAGCAGTACTTC. This gives the protein CAWNPQVQDLEQYF.

The genes are TRBV28 and TRBJ2-7; the match to TRBD1 covers 7 bases. CDR1 is MDHEN, CDR2 SYDVKM, per germline. The ends lost 3 bases at V and 2 bases at J; junction bases unmatched: 7. The CDR3 consists of 15 residues. CDR3 amino acids: CASSFKYRGPYEQYF. CDR3 sequence (DNA): TGTGCCAGCAGTTTCAAGTACAGGGGCCCCTACGAGCAGTACTTC.

This clone has just one count. V usage is TRBV28 and J usage is TRBJ1-3, with TRBD1 matching over 7 bases. This CDR3 has 17 amino acids. With 5 bases clipped from V and 1 base from J, the junction kept 11 bases outside the gene matches. Looked up from germline, CDR1 is MDHEN and CDR2 is SYDVKM. CDR3 protein: CASSGYRGLGSGNTIYF. The CDR3, as DNA: TGTGCCAGCAGTGGGTACAGGGGACTAGGGTCTGGAAACACCATATATTTT.

The rearrangement uses TRBV10-3 and TRBJ2-1, with TRBD2 matching over 12 bases. CDR3 size: 17 residues. V trimming: 4 bases; J trimming: 8 bases; junction bases outside the gene matches: 12. Germline CDR1 is ENHRY and CDR2 is SYGVKD. DNA of the CDR3: TGTGCCATCAGTGCGGGACTAGCGGGCTCTCTACGGGATGAGCAGTTCTTC. The encoded protein is CAISAGLAGSLRDEQFF.

This CDR3 reads CASSDLGDSYEQYF. CDR3 coding DNA: TGTGCCAGCAGTGACCTCGGGGACTCCTACGAGCAGTACTTC. This chain connects TRBV6-1 to TRBJ2-7; TRBD2 might be the D (5 bases). Trimming removed 3 bases from V and 0 bases from J, with 9 bases in between. From germline, CDR1 is MNHNS and CDR2 SASEGT. The CDR3 is 14 residues long.